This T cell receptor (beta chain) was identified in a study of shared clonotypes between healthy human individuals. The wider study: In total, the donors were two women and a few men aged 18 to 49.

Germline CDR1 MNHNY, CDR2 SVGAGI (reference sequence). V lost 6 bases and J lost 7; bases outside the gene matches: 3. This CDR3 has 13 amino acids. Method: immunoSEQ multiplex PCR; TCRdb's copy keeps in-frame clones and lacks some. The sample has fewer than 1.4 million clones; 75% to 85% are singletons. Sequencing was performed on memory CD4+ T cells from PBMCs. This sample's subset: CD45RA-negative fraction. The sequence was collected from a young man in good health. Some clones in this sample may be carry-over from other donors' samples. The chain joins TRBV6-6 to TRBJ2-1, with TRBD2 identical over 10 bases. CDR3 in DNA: TGTGCCAGCAGGGGGACTAGCGAGAATGAGCAGTTCTTC. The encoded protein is CASRGTSENEQFF.